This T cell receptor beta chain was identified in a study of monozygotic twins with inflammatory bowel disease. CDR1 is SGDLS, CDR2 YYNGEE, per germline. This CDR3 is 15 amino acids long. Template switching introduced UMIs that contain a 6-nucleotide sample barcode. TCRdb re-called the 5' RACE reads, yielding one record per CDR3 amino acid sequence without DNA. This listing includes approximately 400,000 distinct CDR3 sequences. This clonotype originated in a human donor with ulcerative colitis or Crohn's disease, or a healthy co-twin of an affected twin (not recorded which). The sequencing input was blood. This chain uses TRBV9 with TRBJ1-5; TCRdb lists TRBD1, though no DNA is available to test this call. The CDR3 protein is CASSAHRGENQPQHF.